Below are 5 T cell receptor beta chains sequenced from a single sample in a study of T-cell reconstitution after alpha-beta-depleted transplantation in children. Unique molecular identifiers featured in how the TCRbeta library was prepared. Each CDR3 protein is one row after TCRdb ran MiXCR on the PCR reads. The table lists 150,000 to 250,000 distinct CDR3 sequences, just over 14% of them singletons. Source: PBMCs from the stem cell graft donor, taken from the stem cell graft. These receptor sequences come from a human donor who donated a stem cell graft to a child with acute lymphoblastic leukemia.

Points on this clonotype: This may come from a read error, since a much larger clone is one base off. The rearrangement joins TRBV5-1 to TRBJ1-1; 7 bases map to TRBD1. There are 14 residues in the CDR3. Germline CDR1 is SGHRS and CDR2 is YFSETQ. The CDR3 DNA sequence: TGCGCCATCAGCTTGGCTGGGACAGTTGTGAAAGCTTTCTTT. Translated, it gives CAISLAGTVVKAFF. Using reference TRBV5-1 and TRBJ1-1 for the parts outside the CDR3, the full variable domain is KAGVTQTPRYLIKTRGQQVTLSCSPISGHRSVSWYQQTPGQGLQFLFEYFSETQRNKGNFPGRFSGRQFSNSRSEMNVSTLELGDSALYLCAISLAGTVVKAFFGQGTRLTVV.

Only a few counts were recorded for this clonotype. The J gene is TRBJ2-2, the V gene TRBV7-9; D ambiguous. The V gene's germline CDR1 is SEHNR and CDR2 FQNEAQ (reference sequence). Trimming stripped 8 bases from V and 6 bases from J, with 10 bases between. This CDR3 has 12 residues. In DNA form, the CDR3 reads TGTGCCAGCGGCCGTTGGGCCGGGGAGCTGTTTTTT. It encodes CASGRWAGELFF.

In this sample, this clonotype turned up many times. The V and J genes are TRBV12-3 or TRBV12-4 and TRBJ2-1; the match to TRBD2 covers 14 bases. Trimming at V came to 6 bases and at J to 7 bases, leaving 5 bases not matched to a gene. The CDR3 is made up of 15 amino acids. Here the CDR3 reads CASRTGTSGRNEQFF. CDR3 nucleotide sequence: TGTGCCAGCAGAACCGGGACTAGCGGGAGAAATGAGCAGTTCTTC.

This clonotype was counted ten times or more. The chain carries TRBV27 and TRBJ2-1; TRBD2 aligns across 7 bases. V was clipped by 11 bases and J by 2 bases; unmatched bases: 6. From germline, CDR1 is MNHEY and CDR2 SMNVEV (reference sequence). The CDR3 sequence is 13 residues long. The CDR3 region has the DNA TGTGCCGGCACAGCGGGGCCCTACAATGAGCAGTTCTTC. Translation gives CAGTAGPYNEQFF.

This clonotype was picked up many times. The chain combines TRBV4-1 with TRBJ2-7, with 8 bases fitting TRBD2. V lost 0 bases to trimming and J lost 1 base; unmatched junction nucleotides: 2. This CDR3 has 15 residues. Germline loops: CDR1 MGHRA, CDR2 YSYEKL. The CDR3, as DNA: TGCGCCAGCAGCCAAGATGCTAGCGGGTCCTACGAGCAGTACTTC. It specifies CASSQDASGSYEQYF.